This TCR beta chain was recorded in a study of beta chain features in type 1 diabetes. Study conclusions and caveats: A cDNA-based sequencing approach could over-represent cells with high TCR expression. A closer apparent resemblance between naive, central memory and Treg TCRB repertoires was seen in patients than in healthy donors. With patients and controls alike, PCR might favor shorter templates to an equal degree.

The CDR3 has 11 residues. Germline CDR1 reads DFQATT; CDR2 reads SNEGSKA (reference sequence). Sorting based on CD45RO/CCR7/CD25/CD127/CD95/CD27 separated CD4+ naive, central memory, regulatory and stem cell-like memory cells. Of note for this clone: Its antigen remains unknown.

Sequenced material consisted of expressed TCRB transcripts (all of the isolated RNA was reverse transcribed). Libraries were prepared by immunoSEQ multiplex PCR; TCRdb keeps only in-frame clonotypes and omits some of them. This table has approximately 340,000 clones, over 12% appearing once. Specimen: naive CD4+ T cells from blood. This receptor was taken from a woman under 30 in good health. The J gene is TRBJ1-2, the V gene TRBV20-1; D gene ambiguous. The CDR3 is CRIHANYGYTF. CDR3 coding DNA: TGCAGGATACACGCTAACTATGGCTACACCTTC.